Listed below are T cell receptor beta chains from one sample, sequenced in a study of monozygotic twins with inflammatory bowel disease. TCRdb re-called the 5' RACE reads and gives one entry per CDR3 protein, without DNA. The sample includes approximately 120,000 distinct CDR3 sequences. Sequencing used blood. These TCRs come from a human donor with ulcerative colitis or Crohn's disease, or a healthy co-twin of an affected twin (not recorded which). CDR3s include the opening cysteine and the closing phenylalanine or tryptophan.

v_call	j_call	cdr3_aa
TRBV10-3	TRBJ2-5	CAISTSPAGVQETQYF
TRBV27	TRBJ2-7	CASSLLAGSSYEQYF
TRBV6-1	TRBJ1-5	CASTRTGGGNQPQHF
TRBV29-1	TRBJ1-3	CSGQEAIGNTIYF
TRBV28	TRBJ2-7	CASSFGRPETYEQYF
TRBV5-6	TRBJ1-6	CASSLFFIDKDSPLHF
TRBV20-1	TRBJ2-1	CSARGEGPRNEQFF
TRBV7-2	TRBJ2-1	CASSYVRENEQFF
TRBV29-1	TRBJ2-7	CSVEAQGAHEQYF
TRBV19	TRBJ2-1	CASSIDRAGERENEQFF
TRBV7-2	TRBJ1-3	CASSRLGIGNTIYF
TRBV18	TRBJ2-7	CASSPVLGTGEQYF
TRBV2	TRBJ2-1	CASTVGLNNEQFF
TRBV5-1	TRBJ2-1	CASSLDADRSYNEQFF
TRBV5-1	TRBJ2-1	CASSFPLAGGFLNEQFF